One sample yielded the 3 T cell receptor beta chains listed below, sequenced in a study of T-cell reconstitution after alpha-beta-depleted transplantation in children. The authors prepared the TCRbeta library with unique molecular identifiers. TCRdb redid the calling of the PCR reads with MiXCR, one entry per CDR3 protein. The sample includes approximately 400,000 distinct CDR3 sequences, about 16% of them seen just once. The sample was PBMCs, mostly from graft donor cells, taken 360 days after TCRalphabeta/CD19-depleted stem cell transplant. The receptors originated from a boy in the first two years of life who had a stem cell transplant for Wiskott-Aldrich syndrome, so the T cells may come from the graft donor.

V and J are TRBV27 and TRBJ2-7; D gene ambiguous. The CDR3 loop spans 13 amino acids. The germline V gene encodes CDR1 MNHEY and CDR2 SMNVEV (reference sequence). Trimming stripped 4 bases from V and 5 bases from J, with 12 bases between. CDR3 loop: CASSWETGHEQYF. The CDR3 DNA reads as TGTGCCAGCAGTTGGGAAACGGGCCACGAGCAGTACTTC.

The V call is TRBV5-1, the J call TRBJ2-7, with TRBD1 identical over 9 bases. This CDR3 has 15 amino acids. The trim removed 4 bases at V and 8 bases at J, leaving 13 bases unmatched. CDR1 and CDR2 (germline): SGHRS, YFSETQ. CDR3 coding DNA: TGCGCCAGCAGCACCCTTCAGACAGGGGGGATGAAGCAGTACTTC. Translated: CASSTLQTGGMKQYF.

The chain couples TRBV4-3 to TRBJ2-5; possible D gene TRBD1, 5 bases. Germline values: CDR1 LGHNA, CDR2 YSLEER. V was clipped by 0 bases and J by 5 bases, with 13 bases between them. CDR3 length: 15 residues. CDR3 bases: TGCGCCAGCAGCCAAGATGGGCAGGGAATGGAGACCCAGTACTTC. Protein: CASSQDGQGMETQYF.